A selection of T cell receptor beta chains follows, all from one sample in a study of cytomegalovirus exposure and HLA in healthy donors. Clones were read by immunoSEQ multiplex PCR, and TCRdb kept only the in-frame ones, dropping some. The repertoire holds roughly 150,000 clones, with 88% as singletons. Sequenced: PBMCs. Every receptor here comes from a man younger than 30 in good health and CMV-seronegative. The CDR3 runs from the conserved cysteine through the conserved F or W. The order of the fields is clone size, J gene, CDR3 length, V gene, CDR3 protein. Size is stated for part of the rows, as once, few or many counts, or as a class when the clone is expanded.

size: medium-sized
J: TRBJ2-3
length: 15
V: TRBV6-1
CDR3: CASSETSGGADTQYF

size: .
J: TRBJ2-5
length: 16
V: TRBV4-1
CDR3: CASSQEIGTGGRTQYF

size: .
J: TRBJ2-5
length: 16
V: TRBV27
CDR3: CASSILTGIPRETQYF

size: .
J: TRBJ1-2
length: 14
V: TRBV10-3
CDR3: CAISDSTGSYGYTF

size: .
J: TRBJ1-5
length: 13
V: TRBV28
CDR3: CASRWGGNQPQHF

size: .
J: TRBJ1-2
length: 13
V: TRBV6-6
CDR3: CASSFRTGEGYTF

size: .
J: TRBJ2-1
length: 14
V: TRBV5-1
CDR3: CASSLGRSYNEQFF

size: .
J: TRBJ1-4
length: 13
V: TRBV6-6
CDR3: CASSLRENEKLFF

size: .
J: TRBJ1-1
length: 17
V: TRBV4-2
CDR3: CASSQDMAGVRNTEAFF

size: .
J: TRBJ2-3
length: 14
V: TRBV7-6
CDR3: CASSLRTDQETQYF

size: .
J: TRBJ1-5
length: 15
V: TRBV28
CDR3: CASSWDREVGQPQHF

size: .
J: TRBJ1-1
length: 14
V: TRBV6-6
CDR3: CASSYYLGAGGAFF

size: .
J: TRBJ2-7
length: 15
V: TRBV4-3
CDR3: CASSQEGRGWSEQYF

size: .
J: TRBJ1-1
length: 13
V: TRBV19
CDR3: CASKGDRLTEAFF

size: .
J: TRBJ2-5
length: 15
V: TRBV11-2
CDR3: CASSSGLAGGETQYF

size: .
J: TRBJ1-2
length: 14
V: TRBV2
CDR3: CASTFRGGAGGYTF

size: .
J: TRBJ2-5
length: 14
V: TRBV29-1
CDR3: CSVVPGQGVETQYF

size: few
J: TRBJ2-1
length: 13
V: TRBV27
CDR3: CASSPSGQGRFFF

size: .
J: TRBJ2-7
length: 14
V: TRBV2
CDR3: CASSEDTGSYEQYF

size: once
J: TRBJ2-7
length: 14
V: TRBV9
CDR3: CASSTGQGNYEQYF

size: .
J: TRBJ2-1
length: 12
V: TRBV7-2
CDR3: CASSAGTASEFF

size: .
J: TRBJ2-3
length: 16
V: TRBV7-8
CDR3: CASRHNGGTSPDTQYF

size: .
J: TRBJ1-4
length: 15
V: TRBV4-1
CDR3: CASSQPGQFYEKLFF

size: once
J: TRBJ2-7
length: 17
V: TRBV28
CDR3: CASTGTGIVSGRNEQYF

size: .
J: TRBJ1-6
length: 12
V: TRBV7-9
CDR3: CASSFDNSPLHF

size: .
J: TRBJ2-1
length: 18
V: TRBV29-1
CDR3: CSVEDPASGRALDHEQFF

size: .
J: TRBJ2-2
length: 17
V: TRBV28
CDR3: CASRPLVGQGTSGELFF

size: .
J: TRBJ2-7
length: 15
V: TRBV4-3
CDR3: CASSPNARGDHEQYF

size: .
J: TRBJ1-2
length: 14
V: TRBV4-1
CDR3: CASSQGQSSYGYTF

size: .
J: TRBJ1-1
length: 15
V: TRBV14
CDR3: CASSAQGALNTEAFF

size: .
J: TRBJ2-3
length: 13
V: TRBV30
CDR3: CAWSEGGPEREYF

size: .
J: TRBJ2-1
length: 12
V: TRBV30
CDR3: CAWSRDSNEQFF